This T cell receptor beta chain was retrieved from a study of early T cells in non-severe SARS-CoV-2 infection (dated by TCRdb to the early 2020s). With respect to the entire study: Bulk RNA from unsorted whole blood was used for TCR sequencing, so alpha and beta chains could not be paired. What the authors observed across the whole study: VDJdb matching was skewed toward anti-spike CD8 responses, so virus-specific expansions were likely underestimated and private and CD4 specificities were missed.

This clonotype was recorded many times. Its antigen has not been determined. No much larger clonotype is one base removed from it; base qualities were not supplied. A case-control design nested within a healthcare worker cohort in London, UK, was used, with weekly nasopharyngeal swab PCR tests and blood sampling performed. Between 23 and 31 March 2020, the week of the UK lockdown, healthcare workers were enrolled and then followed up weekly for as long as 16 weeks. The germline V gene provides CDR1 MDHEN and CDR2 SYDVKM. V and J are truncated by 6 bases and 2 bases respectively, leaving an intervening sequence of 20 bases. Inclusive of the bounding cysteine and phenylalanine, the CDR3 is 16 residues long. Left in the record is the CDR3 DNA by itself, 48 bases read in frame from the first base. The protocol used for the library was 5' RACE. Sequencing was carried out with a NextSeq 500. In the TCR library protocol, unique molecular identifiers were attached to individual cDNA molecules to correct for PCR bias and sequencing error. Both TCR alpha and beta chains were sequenced, and tight co-correlation was observed between alpha and beta sequence abundances in each sample. The original pipeline was this. Decombinator V4 was used to annotate the V gene, J gene and CDR3 of the TCR sequences. TCRs were defined as expanded if a significant change between any two time points was detected under a Poisson model with p below 0.0001. TCR abundances were normalised to the total number of TCRs sequenced in each sample and reported as counts per million. MAIT TCRs were defined by TRAV1-2 paired with TRAJ12, TRAJ20 or TRAJ33, and iNKT TCRs by TRAV10 paired with TRAJ18. VDJdb, accessed on 1 November 2021, was searched for TCRs annotated for CMV, EBV and SARS-CoV-2, and TCRs annotated for more than one antigen were excluded. In TCRdb, the public reads were trimmed at Q25 with fastp and aligned with MiXCR, with productive beta chains retained. Entries that share a CDR3 protein sequence are merged under the most common genes and DNA. Clone size and V and J calls follow TCRdb, not the original study. The sample data list around 70,000 distinct CDR3 sequences, and 10% to 15% of these were observed just once. The ten largest clonotypes hold 3.5% to 4.5% of the sample.

The sample was whole blood. Rearrangement joined TRBV28 to TRBJ2-7, with a tentative D gene TRBD2 over 7 matching bases. The TCR comes from an adult who was a healthcare worker with PCR-confirmed SARS-CoV-2 infection or an uninfected control (not recorded which). This receptor carries the CDR3 CASRPGMWGGPYEQYF. The DNA sequence reads TGTGCCAGCAGGCCCGGGATGTGGGGGGGCCCCTACGAGCAGTACTTC.